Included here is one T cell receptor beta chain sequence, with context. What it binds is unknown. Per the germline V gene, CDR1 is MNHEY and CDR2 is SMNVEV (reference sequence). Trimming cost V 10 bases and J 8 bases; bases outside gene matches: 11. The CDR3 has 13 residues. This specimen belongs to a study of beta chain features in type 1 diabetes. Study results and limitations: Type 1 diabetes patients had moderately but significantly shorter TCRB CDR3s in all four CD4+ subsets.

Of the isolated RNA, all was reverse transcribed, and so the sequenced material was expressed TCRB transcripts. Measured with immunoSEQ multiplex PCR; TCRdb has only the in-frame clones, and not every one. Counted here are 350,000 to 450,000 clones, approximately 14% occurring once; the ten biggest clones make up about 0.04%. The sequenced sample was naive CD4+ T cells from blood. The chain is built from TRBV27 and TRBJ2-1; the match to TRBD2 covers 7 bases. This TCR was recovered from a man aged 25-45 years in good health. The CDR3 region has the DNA TGTGCCACCCAAGGCCGCGGGAGAGATGAGCAGTTCTTC. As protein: CATQGRGRDEQFF.